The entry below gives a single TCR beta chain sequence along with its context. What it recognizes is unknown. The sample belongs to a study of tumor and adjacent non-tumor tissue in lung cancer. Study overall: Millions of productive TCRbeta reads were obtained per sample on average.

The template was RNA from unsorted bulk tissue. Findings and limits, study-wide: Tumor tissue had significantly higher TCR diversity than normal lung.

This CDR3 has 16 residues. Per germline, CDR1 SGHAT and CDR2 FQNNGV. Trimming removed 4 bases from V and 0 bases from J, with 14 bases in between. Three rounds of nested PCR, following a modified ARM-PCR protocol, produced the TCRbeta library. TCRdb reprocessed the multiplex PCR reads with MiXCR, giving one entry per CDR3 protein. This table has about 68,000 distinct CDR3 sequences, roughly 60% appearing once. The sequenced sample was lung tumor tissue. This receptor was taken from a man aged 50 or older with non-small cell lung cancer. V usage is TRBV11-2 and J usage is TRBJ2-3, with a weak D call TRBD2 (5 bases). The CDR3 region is CASSSQCRTSTDTQYF. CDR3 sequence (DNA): TGTGCCAGCAGCTCACAATGCAGGACTAGCACAGATACGCAGTATTTT.